The 4 T cell receptor beta chains reported below all come from one sample, sequenced in a study of blood T cell repertoires in COVID-19. Data came from immunoSEQ multiplex PCR; TCRdb stores just in-frame clones and leaves some out. The sample contains about 100,000 clones, about 90% of which appear only once. Sequencing was carried out using peripheral blood. The receptors were sampled from a man younger than 45 in a cohort sampled during active COVID-19.

V and J are TRBV5-4 and TRBJ2-3; the match to TRBD2 covers 8 bases. Germline CDR1 is SGHNT and CDR2 is YYREEE (reference sequence). Unmatched junction bases numbered 10, after V lost 3 bases and J lost 4 bases. This CDR3 has 16 residues. CDR3 DNA: TGTGCCAGCAGCTGGAGGGTTAGCGGGGACGCAGATACGCAGTATTTT. Amino acid sequence: CASSWRVSGDADTQYF.

J is TRBJ2-3 and V is TRBV4-2; a weak D match, TRBD2 (5 bases). The V end was cut by 0 bases, the J end by 2 bases, with 12 bases between. The CDR3 runs to 16 residues. The germline V gene has CDR1 LGHNA and CDR2 YNFKEQ. CDR3 amino acids: CASSQDPQRPTDTQYF. The CDR3 region has the DNA TGTGCCAGCAGCCAAGATCCCCAGCGGCCCACAGATACGCAGTATTTT.

V is TRBV18 and J is TRBJ1-5, with D tentatively TRBD1 (5 bases). Germline CDR1 KGHSH, CDR2 LQKENI. Trimming shortened V by 6 bases and J by 4 bases, and 13 bases separated the two germline ends. CDR3 length: 14 residues. The CDR3 nucleotides are TGTGCCAGCTCCGCTGACAGATTTAATCAGCCCCAGCATTTT. This gives the protein CASSADRFNQPQHF.

The chain combines TRBV5-5 with TRBJ2-7, with 9 bases matching TRBD1. Looked up from germline, CDR1 is SGHKS and CDR2 is YYEKEE (reference sequence). The CDR3 is 14 amino acids. After removal of 4 bases from V and 3 bases from J, the junction contained 5 bases not matched to a gene. CDR3 loop: CASSLGQGYYEQYF. The CDR3 DNA is TGTGCCAGCAGCCTGGGACAGGGCTACTACGAGCAGTACTTC.